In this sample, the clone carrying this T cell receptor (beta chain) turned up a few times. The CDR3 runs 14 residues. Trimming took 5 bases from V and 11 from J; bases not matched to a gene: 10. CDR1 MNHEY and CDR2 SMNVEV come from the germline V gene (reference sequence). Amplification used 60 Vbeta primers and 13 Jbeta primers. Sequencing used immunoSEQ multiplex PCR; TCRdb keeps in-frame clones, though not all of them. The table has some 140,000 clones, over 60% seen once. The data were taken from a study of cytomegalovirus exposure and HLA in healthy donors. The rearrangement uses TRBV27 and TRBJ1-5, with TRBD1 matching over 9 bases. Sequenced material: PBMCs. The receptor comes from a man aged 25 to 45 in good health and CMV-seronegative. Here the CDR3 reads CASSPQGAGRAQHF. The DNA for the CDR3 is TGTGCCAGCAGTCCACAGGGGGCGGGCAGGGCCCAGCATTTT.